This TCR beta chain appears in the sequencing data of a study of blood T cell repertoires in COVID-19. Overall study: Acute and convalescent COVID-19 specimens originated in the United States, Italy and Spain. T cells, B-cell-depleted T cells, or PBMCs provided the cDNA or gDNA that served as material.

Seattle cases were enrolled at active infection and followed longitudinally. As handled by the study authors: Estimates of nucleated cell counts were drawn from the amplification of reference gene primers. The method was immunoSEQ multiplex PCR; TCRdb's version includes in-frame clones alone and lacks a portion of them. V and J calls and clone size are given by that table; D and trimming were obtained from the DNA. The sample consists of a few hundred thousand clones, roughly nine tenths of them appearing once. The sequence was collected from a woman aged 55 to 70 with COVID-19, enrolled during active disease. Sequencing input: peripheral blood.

The CDR3, as DNA: TGTGCCAGTAGTATTCTGGCGGCTACCTCTCAGCCCCAGCATTTT. Translation: CASSILAATSQPQHF. The genes are TRBV19 and TRBJ1-5; unclear D gene. CDR3 length: 15 amino acids. The germline V gene has CDR1 LNHDA and CDR2 SQIVND (reference sequence). The V end lost 3 bases, the J end lost 6 bases, and 15 bases lay between the germline ends.